This TCR beta chain is from a study of HIV-infected patients and healthy controls. Whole-study results and caveats: HIV-infected repertoires had significantly higher mean Gini indices than controls, possibly reflecting oligoclonality. Healthy controls shared more CDR3 sequences between individuals than HIV-infected patients did. Diversity differences between study cohorts were not due to their slight age and sex differences.

All unsorted peripheral T cells were captured because whole blood was used without fractionation. Reverse transcription used approximately 500 ng RNA and constant-region primers for alpha and beta. Each of the alpha and beta chains got its own library through chain-specific third strand synthesis with indices. TCRdb reanalysed the 5' RACE reads using MiXCR and keeps one entry per CDR3 protein. Of 10,000 to 15,000 distinct CDR3 sequences listed, about 11% are singletons. CDR3 size: 14 residues. The germline CDR1 and CDR2 sequences are MNHEY and SVGAGI. V lost 10 bases to trimming and J lost 4 bases, with 14 bases between them. This clonotype was seen a few times. Its antigen is still unknown. Given a much more abundant clone one base away, this may be a read error.

Sequencing was performed on blood. V gene TRBV6-5 combines with J gene TRBJ1-6; D call uncertain. The origin of this receptor is an adult in good health. The CDR3 DNA follows: TGTGCCAACTCAAGGAGCTTTTATAATTCACCCCTCCACTTT. As protein: CANSRSFYNSPLHF.